This entry features one T cell receptor beta chain sequence. Followed over time, Seattle patients had been enrolled while infection was active. The data stem from a study of blood T cell repertoires in COVID-19. Study information: Spain, Italy and the United States supplied samples that represented acute and convalescent COVID-19. T cells, B-cell-depleted T cells, or PBMCs provided the cDNA or gDNA that served as material.

As originally analysed: Amplification with reference gene primers provided the estimates of nucleated cell counts. TCRdb's copy holds only in-frame clones and misses some; the assay was immunoSEQ multiplex PCR. Clonal size and the V and J genes are those of that table, whereas D and trimming came from the DNA. The repertoire consists of some 190,000 clones, with about 81% occurring once and the leading ten covering approximately 8%. The clonotype originates from a woman aged 55-75 years with COVID-19, enrolled during active disease. The sequenced sample consisted of peripheral blood.

The CDR3 bases are TGCGCCAGCAGCCCCTCGAAGGATCTTGGGCGCTCGGGGGCTTTCTTT. It specifies CASSPSKDLGRSGAFF. This chain connects TRBV4-1 to TRBJ1-1; D unclear. CDR1 is MGHRA, CDR2 YSYEKL, per germline. The CDR3 loop spans 16 amino acids. With 4 bases removed from V and 11 bases from J, the gap between germline ends came to 26 bases.